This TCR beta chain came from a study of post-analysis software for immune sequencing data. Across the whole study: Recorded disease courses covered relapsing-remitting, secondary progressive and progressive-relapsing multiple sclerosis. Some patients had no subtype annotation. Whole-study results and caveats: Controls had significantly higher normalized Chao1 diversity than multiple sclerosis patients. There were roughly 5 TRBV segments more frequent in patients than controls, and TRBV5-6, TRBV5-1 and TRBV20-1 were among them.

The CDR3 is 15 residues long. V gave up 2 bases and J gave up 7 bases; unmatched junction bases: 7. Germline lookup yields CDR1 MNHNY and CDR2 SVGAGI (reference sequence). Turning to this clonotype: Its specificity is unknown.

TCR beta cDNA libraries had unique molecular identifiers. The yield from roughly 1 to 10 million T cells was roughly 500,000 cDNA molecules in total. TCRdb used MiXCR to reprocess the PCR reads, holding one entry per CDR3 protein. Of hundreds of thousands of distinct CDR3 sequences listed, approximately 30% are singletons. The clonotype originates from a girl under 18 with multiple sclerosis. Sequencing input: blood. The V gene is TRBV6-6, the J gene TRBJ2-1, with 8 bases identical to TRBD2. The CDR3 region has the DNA TGTGCCAGCAGTTACCGTCGGGAGGGGTCGAATGAGCAGTTCTTC. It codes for CASSYRREGSNEQFF.